These T cell receptor beta chains were read from a single sample in a study of blood T cell repertoires in COVID-19. Libraries were prepared by immunoSEQ multiplex PCR; TCRdb keeps only in-frame clonotypes and omits some of them. The sample lists 200,000 to 300,000 clones, 65% to 90% occurring once. The sequencing sample was made of peripheral blood. These receptors came from a man aged 25 to 40 with active or convalescent COVID-19. Each CDR3 is given with its conserved first and last residue.

v_call	j_call	cdr3_aa
TRBV12-3/TRBV12-4	TRBJ1-4	CASSDRGREKLFF
TRBV24-1	TRBJ1-1	CATPSRDRGHYTEAFF
TRBV20-1	TRBJ2-1	CSASEGGGTENNEQFF
TRBV6-6	TRBJ1-5	CASINEGAPNQPQHF
TRBV9	TRBJ1-1	CASSVVSSSGSEAFF
TRBV7-8	TRBJ2-2	CASWTSGGEYTGELFF
TRBV27	TRBJ1-6	CASSFLYRINSPLHF
TRBV2	TRBJ2-1	CASSTGDEQFF
TRBV4-1	TRBJ2-1	CASSQVDSSYNEQFF
TRBV19	TRBJ1-5	CASSELQGWDQPQHF
TRBV25-1	TRBJ1-1	CASRETGGWDTEAFF
TRBV11-2	TRBJ2-5	CASSLEAGGLETQYF
TRBV9	TRBJ1-1	CASSVGKDPMRDTEAFF
TRBV20-1	TRBJ2-5	CSASLRGGTQLEETQYF
TRBV9	TRBJ2-7	CASSVGGEGTDRHQYF
TRBV19	TRBJ1-1	CAITGGNTEAFF
TRBV2	TRBJ1-4	CASSLDRGREKLFF
TRBV3-1/TRBV3-2	TRBJ1-1	CASSSPGYADTEAFF
TRBV4-1	TRBJ2-4	CASRGGQGAGKNIQYF